Reported below is one TCR beta chain. The data originate from a study of T-cell memory formation after mild COVID-19. One entry per CDR3 protein, called by TCRdb with MiXCR from the 5' RACE reads. The sample lists about 160,000 distinct CDR3 sequences, 31% seen once, with about 11% in the top ten. Per the germline V gene, CDR1 is SGHTA and CDR2 is FQGNSA. With 2 bases clipped from V and 8 bases from J, the junction kept 11 bases outside the gene matches. The CDR3 is made up of 15 amino acids. The clonotype originates from an adult woman who had mild COVID-19 (a few samples of this study predate the infection). Cell type and time point are not known. This chain uses TRBV7-2 with TRBJ1-2; 7 bases fit TRBD1. The sequencing sample was made of PBMCs or a T cell subset sorted from them (not recorded which). The CDR3 region has the DNA TGTGCCAGCAGCTTAATTCAGGGGGACAACACCGGCTACACCTTC. Translation: CASSLIQGDNTGYTF.